The T cell receptor (beta chain) described here comes from a study of T cells in Graves' hyperthyroidism and ophthalmopathy. V was trimmed by 0 bases and J by 0 bases, leaving 9 bases between them. In germline, CDR1 is MNHEY, CDR2 SMNVEV (reference sequence). This CDR3 region has 15 residues. In its sample, this clonotype was seen many times. The CDR3 regions of TCR beta were amplified from RNA transcripts. First-round RT-PCR with HTBI primers amplified the TCR CDR3 region. TCRdb called the multiplex PCR reads again in MiXCR, with one record for every CDR3 protein. The repertoire holds 350,000 to 450,000 distinct CDR3 sequences, about 18% seen once, with approximately 33% in the top ten.

Specimen: blood. This chain joins TRBV27 and TRBJ2-7, with D perhaps assigned TRBD1 or TRBD2 (5 bases each). This TCR derives from a woman in her twenties or thirties with Graves' hyperthyroidism that later progressed to Graves' ophthalmopathy. CDR3 in DNA: TGTGCCAGCAGTTTATCGCGTGGGGGCTCCTACGAGCAGTACTTC. This sequence encodes CASSLSRGGSYEQYF.